The entry below gives a single T cell receptor (beta chain) sequence along with its context. Its specificity is unknown. The data were taken from a study of CD8+ T cells in alopecia areata. Across the study: The drug, oral tofacitinib, was given to treated patients at 5 to 10 mg twice daily. Study-wide findings and caveats: Baseline CD8+ expansion's link to response remains uncertain, as there was one nonresponder. The study found higher clonality in lesional than normal scalp, especially in alopecia totalis/universalis.

cDNA serving as the sequencing template came from extracted, reverse transcribed RNA. Some clones are missing from TCRdb's copy, which holds only in-frame ones; the method was immunoSEQ multiplex PCR. The table lists about 210,000 clones, about 40% of them singletons. CDR3 length: 14 amino acids. CDR1 and CDR2 from the germline V gene are SEHNR and FQNEAQ (reference sequence). Between the trimmed V and J ends, which lost 1 base and 6 bases, there was a span of 13 bases. The treatment was: oral pan-JAK inhibitor, 5-10 mg twice daily. V usage is TRBV7-9 and J usage is TRBJ2-7; D uncertain. This sequence originates from a human donor with alopecia areata. The sample consisted of CD4+ T cells sorted from blood, taken at roughly week 38, from a patient treated with tofacitinib. This CDR3 is CASSLVGFFVEQYF. Written as DNA, the CDR3 is TGTGCCAGCAGCTTAGTTGGGTTTTTCGTCGAGCAGTACTTC.